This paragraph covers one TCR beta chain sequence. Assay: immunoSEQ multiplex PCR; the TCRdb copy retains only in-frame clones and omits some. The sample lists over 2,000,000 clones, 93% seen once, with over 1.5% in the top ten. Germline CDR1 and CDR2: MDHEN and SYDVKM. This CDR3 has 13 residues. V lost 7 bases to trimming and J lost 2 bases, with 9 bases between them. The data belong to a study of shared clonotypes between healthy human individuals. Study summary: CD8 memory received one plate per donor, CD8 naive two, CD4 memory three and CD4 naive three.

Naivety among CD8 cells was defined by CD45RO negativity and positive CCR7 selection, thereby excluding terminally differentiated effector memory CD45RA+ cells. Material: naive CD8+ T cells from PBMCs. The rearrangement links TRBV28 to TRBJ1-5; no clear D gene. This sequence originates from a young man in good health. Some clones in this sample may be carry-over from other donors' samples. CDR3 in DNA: TGTGCCAGCACCCCGGCAGGCAATCAGCCCCAGCATTTT. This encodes CASTPAGNQPQHF.